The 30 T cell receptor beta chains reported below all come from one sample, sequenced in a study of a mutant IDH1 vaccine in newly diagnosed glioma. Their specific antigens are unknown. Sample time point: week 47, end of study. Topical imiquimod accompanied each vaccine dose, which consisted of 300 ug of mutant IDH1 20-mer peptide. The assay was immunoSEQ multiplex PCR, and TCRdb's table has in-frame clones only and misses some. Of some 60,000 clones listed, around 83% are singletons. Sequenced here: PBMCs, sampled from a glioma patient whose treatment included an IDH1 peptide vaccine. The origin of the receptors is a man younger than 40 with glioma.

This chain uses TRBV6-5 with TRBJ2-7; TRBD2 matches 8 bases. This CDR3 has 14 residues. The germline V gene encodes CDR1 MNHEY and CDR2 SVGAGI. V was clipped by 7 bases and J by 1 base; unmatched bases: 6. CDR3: CASIAGGPSYEQYF. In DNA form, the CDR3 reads TGTGCCAGCATCGCGGGGGGTCCATCCTACGAGCAGTACTTC.

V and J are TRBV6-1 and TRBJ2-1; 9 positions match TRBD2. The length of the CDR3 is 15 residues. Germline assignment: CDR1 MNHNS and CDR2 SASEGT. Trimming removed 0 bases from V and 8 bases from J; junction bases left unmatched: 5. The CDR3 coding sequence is TGTGCCAGCAGTGAAGCTGCGGGGGGGCCGGATGAGCAGTTCTTC. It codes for CASSEAAGGPDEQFF.

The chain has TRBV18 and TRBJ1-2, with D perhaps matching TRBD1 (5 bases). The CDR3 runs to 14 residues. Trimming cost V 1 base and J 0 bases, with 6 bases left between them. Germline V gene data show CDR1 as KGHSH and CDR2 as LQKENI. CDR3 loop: CASSPQTANYGYTF. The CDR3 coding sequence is TGTGCCAGCTCACCACAGACAGCTAACTATGGCTACACCTTC.

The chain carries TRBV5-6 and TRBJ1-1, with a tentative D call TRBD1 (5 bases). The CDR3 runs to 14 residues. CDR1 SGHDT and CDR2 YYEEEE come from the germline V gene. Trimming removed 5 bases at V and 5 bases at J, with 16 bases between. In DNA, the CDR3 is TGTGCCAGCAGTGGGGGGATACGAGGTACTGAAGCTTTCTTT. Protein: CASSGGIRGTEAFF. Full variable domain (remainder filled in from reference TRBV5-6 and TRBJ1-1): DAGVTQSPTHLIKTRGQQVTLRCSPKSGHDTVSWYQQALGQGPQFIFQYYEEEERQRGNFPDRFSGHQFPNYSSELNVNALLLGDSALYLCASSGGIRGTEAFFGQGTRLTVV.

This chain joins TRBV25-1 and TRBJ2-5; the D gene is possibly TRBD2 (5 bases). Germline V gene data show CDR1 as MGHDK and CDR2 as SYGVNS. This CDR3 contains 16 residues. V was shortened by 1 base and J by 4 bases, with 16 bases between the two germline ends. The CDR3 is CASSELRRDTGETQYF. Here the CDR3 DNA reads TGTGCCAGCAGTGAATTGAGACGGGATACCGGAGAGACCCAGTACTTC.

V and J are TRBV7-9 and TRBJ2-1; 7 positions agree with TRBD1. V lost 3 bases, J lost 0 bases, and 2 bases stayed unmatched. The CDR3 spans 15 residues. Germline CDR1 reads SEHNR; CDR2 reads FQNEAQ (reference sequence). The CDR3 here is CASSLGTASYNEQFF. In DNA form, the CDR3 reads TGTGCCAGCAGCTTGGGGACAGCCTCCTACAATGAGCAGTTCTTC. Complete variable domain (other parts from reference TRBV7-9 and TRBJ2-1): DTGVSQNPRHKITKRGQNVTFRCDPISEHNRLYWYRQTLGQGPEFLTYFQNEAQLEKSRLLSDRFSAERPKGSFSTLEIQRTEQGDSAMYLCASSLGTASYNEQFFGPGTRLTVL.

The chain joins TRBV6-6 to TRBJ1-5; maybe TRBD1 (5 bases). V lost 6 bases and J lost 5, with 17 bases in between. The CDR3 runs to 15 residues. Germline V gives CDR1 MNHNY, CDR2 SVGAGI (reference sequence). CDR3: CASRNRDGLHQPQHF. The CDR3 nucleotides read TGTGCCAGCAGAAACCGGGACGGACTCCATCAGCCCCAGCATTTT.

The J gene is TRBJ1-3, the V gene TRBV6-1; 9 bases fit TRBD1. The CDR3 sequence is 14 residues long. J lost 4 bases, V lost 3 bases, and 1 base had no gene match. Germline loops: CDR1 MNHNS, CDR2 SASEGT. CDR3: CASSDGTGGNTIYF. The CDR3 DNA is TGTGCCAGCAGTGACGGGACAGGGGGAAACACCATATATTTT.

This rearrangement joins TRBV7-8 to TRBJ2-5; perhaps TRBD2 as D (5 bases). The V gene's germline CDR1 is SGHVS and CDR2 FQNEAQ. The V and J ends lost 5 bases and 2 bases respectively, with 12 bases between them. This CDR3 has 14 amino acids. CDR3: CASSPTRVQETQYF. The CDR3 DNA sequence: TGTGCCAGCAGCCCCACTAGGGTACAAGAGACCCAGTACTTC.

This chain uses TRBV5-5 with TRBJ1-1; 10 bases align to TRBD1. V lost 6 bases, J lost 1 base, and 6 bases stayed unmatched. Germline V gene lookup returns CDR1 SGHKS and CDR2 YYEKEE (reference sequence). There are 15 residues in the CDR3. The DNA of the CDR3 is TGTGCCAGCACCCGGACAGGGGGACCGAACACTGAAGCTTTCTTT. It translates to CASTRTGGPNTEAFF.

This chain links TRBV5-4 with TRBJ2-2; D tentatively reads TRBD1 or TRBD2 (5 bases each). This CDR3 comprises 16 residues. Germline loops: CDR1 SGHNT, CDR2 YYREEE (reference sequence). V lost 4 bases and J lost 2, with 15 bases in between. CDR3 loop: CASSVLRGRNTGELFF. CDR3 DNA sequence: TGTGCCAGCAGCGTCCTGAGGGGTCGTAACACCGGGGAGCTGTTTTTT.

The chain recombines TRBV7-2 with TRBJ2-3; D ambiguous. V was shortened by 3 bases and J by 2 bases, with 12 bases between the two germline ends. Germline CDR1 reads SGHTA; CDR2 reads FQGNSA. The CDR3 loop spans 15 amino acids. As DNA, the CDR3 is TGTGCCAGCAGCTTCTGGGGATCGGCCACAGATACGCAGTATTTT. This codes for CASSFWGSATDTQYF.

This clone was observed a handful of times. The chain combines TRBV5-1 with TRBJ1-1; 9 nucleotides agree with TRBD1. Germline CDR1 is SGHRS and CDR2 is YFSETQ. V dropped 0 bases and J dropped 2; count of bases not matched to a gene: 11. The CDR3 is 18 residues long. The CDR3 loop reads CASSLAGSRDRENTEAFF. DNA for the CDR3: TGCGCCAGCAGCTTGGCAGGATCCCGGGACAGGGAAAACACTGAAGCTTTCTTT.

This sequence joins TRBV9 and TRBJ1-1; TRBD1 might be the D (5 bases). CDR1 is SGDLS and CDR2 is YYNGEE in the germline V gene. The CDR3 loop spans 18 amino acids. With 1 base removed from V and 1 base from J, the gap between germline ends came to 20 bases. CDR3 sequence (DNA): TGTGCCAGCAGCGTAAGTACCGGGACCACACTTAGGAACACTGAAGCTTTCTTT. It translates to CASSVSTGTTLRNTEAFF.

CDR3 protein: CASSVATSLIVQGDGYTF. The CDR3 DNA is TGTGCCAGCAGCGTAGCTACTTCGTTGATCGTACAGGGAGATGGCTACACCTTC. This rearrangement joins TRBV9 to TRBJ1-2; D may be TRBD1 (6 bases). V was shortened by 0 bases and J by 6 bases, with 24 bases between the two germline ends. The germline V gene encodes CDR1 SGDLS and CDR2 YYNGEE. This CDR3 spans 18 amino acids.

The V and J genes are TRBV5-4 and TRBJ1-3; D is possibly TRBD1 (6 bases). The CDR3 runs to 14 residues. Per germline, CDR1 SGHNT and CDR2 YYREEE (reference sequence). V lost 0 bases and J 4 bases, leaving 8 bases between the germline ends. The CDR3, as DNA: TGTGCCAGCAGCTTGGGGGGGCAAGGAAACACCATATATTTT. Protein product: CASSLGGQGNTIYF.

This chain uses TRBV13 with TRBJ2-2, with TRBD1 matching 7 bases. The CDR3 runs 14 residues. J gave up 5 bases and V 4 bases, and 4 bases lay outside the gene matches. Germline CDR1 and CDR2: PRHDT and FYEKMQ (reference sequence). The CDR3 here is CASSSQQGTGELFF. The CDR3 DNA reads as TGTGCCAGCAGCTCTCAACAGGGGACCGGGGAGCTGTTTTTT.

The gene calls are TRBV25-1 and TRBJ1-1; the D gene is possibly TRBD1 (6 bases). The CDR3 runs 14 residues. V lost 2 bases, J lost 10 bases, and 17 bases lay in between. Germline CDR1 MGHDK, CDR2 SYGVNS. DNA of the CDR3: TGTGCCAGCAGTGAACTCAGACAGGCCGTGGTAGCTTTCTTT. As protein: CASSELRQAVVAFF.

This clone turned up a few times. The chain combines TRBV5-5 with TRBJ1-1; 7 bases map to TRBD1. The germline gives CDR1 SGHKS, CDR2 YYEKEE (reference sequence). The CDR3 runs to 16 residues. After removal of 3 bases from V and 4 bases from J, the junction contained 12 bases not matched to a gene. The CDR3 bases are TGTGCCAGCAGCTCCCTTAGGACAGGTCGGCCCACTGAAGCTTTCTTT. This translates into CASSSLRTGRPTEAFF.

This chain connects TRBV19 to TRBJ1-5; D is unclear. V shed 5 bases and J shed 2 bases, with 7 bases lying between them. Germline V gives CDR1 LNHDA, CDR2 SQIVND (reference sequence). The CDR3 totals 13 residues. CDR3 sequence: CASSRTRNQPQHF. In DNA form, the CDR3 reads TGTGCCAGTAGTCGAACCCGCAATCAGCCCCAGCATTTT.

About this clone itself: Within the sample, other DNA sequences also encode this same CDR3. In nucleotides, the CDR3 is TGTGCCAGCAGCTTAGCGGACAGGGGGCGAGGCTACACCTTC. Its translation: CASSLADRGRGYTF. This chain joins TRBV7-9 and TRBJ1-2, with TRBD1 matching over 11 bases. CDR1 is SEHNR and CDR2 is FQNEAQ in the germline V gene (reference sequence). Trimming cost V 0 bases and J 8 bases; bases outside gene matches: 2. CDR3 length: 14 amino acids.

The CDR3 sequence: CACHRGTSNQPQHF. In DNA, the CDR3 is TGTGCCTGTCACAGGGGTACAAGCAATCAGCCCCAGCATTTT. The chain couples TRBV30 to TRBJ1-5; TRBD1 aligns across 7 bases. This CDR3 comprises 14 residues. Unmatched junction bases numbered 6, after V lost 6 bases and J lost 1 base. Germline CDR1 reads GTSNPN; CDR2 reads SVGIG (reference sequence).

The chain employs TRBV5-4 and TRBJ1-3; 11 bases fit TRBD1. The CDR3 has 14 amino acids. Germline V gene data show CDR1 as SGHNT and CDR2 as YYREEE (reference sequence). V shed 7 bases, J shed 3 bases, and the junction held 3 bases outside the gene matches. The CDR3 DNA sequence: TGTGCCAGCTCGGACAGGGGGCTTGGAAACACCATATATTTT. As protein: CASSDRGLGNTIYF.

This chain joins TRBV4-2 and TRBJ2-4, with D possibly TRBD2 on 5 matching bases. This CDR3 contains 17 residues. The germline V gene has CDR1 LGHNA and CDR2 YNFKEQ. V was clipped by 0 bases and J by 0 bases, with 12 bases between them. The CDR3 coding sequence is TGTGCCAGCAGCCAAGACATAGGCGGGCTAGCCAAAAACATTCAGTACTTC. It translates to CASSQDIGGLAKNIQYF.

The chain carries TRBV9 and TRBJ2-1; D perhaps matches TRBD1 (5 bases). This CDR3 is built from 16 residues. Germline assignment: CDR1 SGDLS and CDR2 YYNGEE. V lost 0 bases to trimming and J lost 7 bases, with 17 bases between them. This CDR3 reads CASSVGVPGNMNEQFF. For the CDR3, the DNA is TGTGCCAGCAGCGTAGGGGTGCCAGGGAATATGAATGAGCAGTTCTTC.

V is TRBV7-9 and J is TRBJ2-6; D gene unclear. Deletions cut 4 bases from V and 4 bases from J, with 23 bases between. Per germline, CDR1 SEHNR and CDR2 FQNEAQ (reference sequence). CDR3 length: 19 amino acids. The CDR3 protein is CASSSDEETHTAGANVLTF. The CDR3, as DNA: TGTGCCAGCAGCTCCGATGAAGAGACACATACTGCGGGGGCCAACGTCCTGACTTTC. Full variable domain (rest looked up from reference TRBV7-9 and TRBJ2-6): DTGVSQNPRHKITKRGQNVTFRCDPISEHNRLYWYRQTLGQGPEFLTYFQNEAQLEKSRLLSDRFSAERPKGSFSTLEIQRTEQGDSAMYLCASSSDEETHTAGANVLTFGAGSRLTVL.

CDR3: CASTDRDSGNTIYF. The CDR3 DNA sequence: TGTGCCAGCACCGACAGGGACTCTGGAAACACCATATATTTT. This sequence joins TRBV6-6 and TRBJ1-3, with 7 positions matching TRBD1. This CDR3 comprises 14 residues. With V trimmed by 7 bases and J by 0 bases, 3 bases remained unmatched. In germline, CDR1 is MNHNY, CDR2 SVGAGI (reference sequence).

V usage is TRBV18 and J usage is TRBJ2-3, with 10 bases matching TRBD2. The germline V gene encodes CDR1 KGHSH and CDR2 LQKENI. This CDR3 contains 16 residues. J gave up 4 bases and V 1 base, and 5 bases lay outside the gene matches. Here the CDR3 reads CASSPLSGTSADTQYF. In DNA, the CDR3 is TGTGCCAGCTCACCACTGTCCGGGACTAGCGCAGATACGCAGTATTTT. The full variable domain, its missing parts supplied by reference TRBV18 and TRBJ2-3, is NAGVMQNPRHLVRRRGQEARLRCSPMKGHSHVYWYRQLPEEGLKFMVYLQKENIIDESGMPKERFSAEFPKEGPSILRIQQVVRGDSAAYFCASSPLSGTSADTQYFGPGTRLTVL.

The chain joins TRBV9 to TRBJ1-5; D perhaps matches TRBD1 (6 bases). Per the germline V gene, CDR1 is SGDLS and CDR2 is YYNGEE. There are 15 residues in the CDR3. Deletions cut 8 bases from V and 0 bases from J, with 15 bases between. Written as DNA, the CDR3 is TGTGCCAGTACACAGGGACCCCATAGCAATCAGCCCCAGCATTTT. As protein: CASTQGPHSNQPQHF.

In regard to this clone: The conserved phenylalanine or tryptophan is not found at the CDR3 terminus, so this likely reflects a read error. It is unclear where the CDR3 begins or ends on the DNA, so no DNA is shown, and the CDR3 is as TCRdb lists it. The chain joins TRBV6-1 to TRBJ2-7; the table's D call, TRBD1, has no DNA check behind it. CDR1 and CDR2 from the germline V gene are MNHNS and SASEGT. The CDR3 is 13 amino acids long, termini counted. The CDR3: CASSERRQGKKEL.